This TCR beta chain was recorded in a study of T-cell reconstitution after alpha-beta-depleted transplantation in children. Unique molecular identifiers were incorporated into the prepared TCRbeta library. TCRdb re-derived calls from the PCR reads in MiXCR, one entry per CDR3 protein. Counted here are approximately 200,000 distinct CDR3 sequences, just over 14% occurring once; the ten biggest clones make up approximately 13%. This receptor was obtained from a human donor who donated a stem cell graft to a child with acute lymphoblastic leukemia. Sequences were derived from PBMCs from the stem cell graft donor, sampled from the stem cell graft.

CDR3 nucleotides: TGTGCCAGCAGCTTAAGGAGTGATGACTCCTACGAGCAGTACTTC. Translating it yields CASSLRSDDSYEQYF. The chain has TRBV7-2 and TRBJ2-7; no clear D gene. The V gene's germline CDR1 is SGHTA and CDR2 FQGNSA. The CDR3 loop spans 15 amino acids. V lost 2 bases and J 0 bases, leaving 11 bases between the germline ends.